These 11 T cell receptor beta chains were sequenced from one sample in a study of shared clonotypes between healthy human individuals. Naive-designated CD8 cells lacked CD45RO, were positively enriched for CCR7, and omitted terminally differentiated effector memory CD45RA+ cells. Sequencing used immunoSEQ multiplex PCR; TCRdb keeps in-frame clones, though not all of them. The sample has about 750,000 clones; around 93% are singletons. Material for sequencing was naive CD8+ T cells sorted from blood. The receptors were gathered from a young man in good health.

The gene calls are TRBV9 and TRBJ1-1; D might be TRBD1 (6 bases). V was shortened by 0 bases and J by 5 bases, with 14 bases between the two germline ends. The CDR3 consists of 15 residues. The germline V gene has CDR1 SGDLS and CDR2 YYNGEE. The CDR3 region is CASSVGPGEGTEAFF. The DNA for the CDR3 is TGTGCCAGCAGCGTAGGCCCAGGGGAGGGTACTGAAGCTTTCTTT.

Details on this clone: This sample also contains other DNA sequences that code for the same CDR3. The gene calls are TRBV28 and TRBJ2-7, with 14 bases identical to TRBD2. V lost 6 bases and J lost 5; bases outside the gene matches: 3. Germline values: CDR1 MDHEN, CDR2 SYDVKM. This CDR3 comprises 14 residues. CDR3: CASSPGLAGDEQYF. CDR3 nucleotides: TGTGCCAGCAGCCCGGGACTAGCGGGAGACGAGCAGTACTTC.

The rearrangement links TRBV29-1 to TRBJ2-1, with D maybe TRBD2 (5 bases). Germline loops: CDR1 SQVTM, CDR2 ANQGSEA. This CDR3 has 13 residues. V lost 4 bases and J lost 4, with 11 bases in between. This chain's CDR3 is CSVVQTGYNEQFF. In nucleotides, the CDR3 is TGCAGCGTTGTTCAGACGGGGTACAATGAGCAGTTCTTC.

V gene TRBV9 combines with J gene TRBJ2-1; D gene unclear. The CDR3 is made up of 16 amino acids. The germline V gene has CDR1 SGDLS and CDR2 YYNGEE. V was pared by 0 bases and J by 0 bases, with 10 bases between. The CDR3 DNA reads as TGTGCCAGCAGCGTAGATGTCGGAAACTCCTACAATGAGCAGTTCTTC. It encodes CASSVDVGNSYNEQFF.

The chain combines TRBV7-9 with TRBJ2-7, with 8 bases aligning to TRBD2. J gave up 4 bases and V 5 bases, and 13 bases lay outside the gene matches. Per germline, CDR1 SEHNR and CDR2 FQNEAQ (reference sequence). This CDR3 region has 16 residues. The CDR3 region is CASSTSSGRAQYEQYF. The CDR3, as DNA: TGTGCCAGCAGCACCTCCTCCGGGAGGGCCCAGTACGAGCAGTACTTC.

The gene calls are TRBV27 and TRBJ2-7; 9 positions match TRBD1. Trimming at V came to 8 bases and at J to 1 base, leaving 6 bases not matched to a gene. The germline V gene has CDR1 MNHEY and CDR2 SMNVEV (reference sequence). The CDR3 is made up of 14 amino acids. As DNA, the CDR3 is TGTGCCAGCCTCCCGGGACAGGGATCCTACGAGCAGTACTTC. Protein: CASLPGQGSYEQYF.

CDR3 region: CASSWGLAGGPETQYF. The CDR3 region has the DNA TGTGCCAGCAGTTGGGGACTAGCGGGAGGGCCAGAGACCCAGTACTTC. This chain joins TRBV27 and TRBJ2-5; 16 nucleotides line up with TRBD2. From germline, CDR1 is MNHEY and CDR2 SMNVEV (reference sequence). The junction had 3 bases not matched to a gene; V was cut back by 4 bases and J by 4 bases. The CDR3 totals 16 residues.

CDR3 DNA sequence: TGTGCCAGCAGTTCTCCCGGGCCTGGGGCCAACGTCCTGACTTTC. Protein sequence: CASSSPGPGANVLTF. V gene TRBV27 combines with J gene TRBJ2-6; D is undetermined. The CDR3 runs to 15 residues. Germline CDR1 reads MNHEY; CDR2 reads SMNVEV (reference sequence). Trimming left V 4 bases short and J 2 bases short, with 9 bases between.

The sample holds one count of this clone. J is TRBJ2-1 and V is TRBV21-1; the DNA was not compared with TRBD1, the D call given in the table. TRBV21-1 is a documented pseudogene. The CDR3 totals 14 residues. CDR3 sequence (DNA): TGTGCCAGCAGCGGGGGCGCATCCTACAATGAGCAGTTCTTC. Translating gives CASSGGASYNEQFF.

This clone has a single count. The genes are TRBV29-1 and TRBJ1-1, with D maybe TRBD1 (6 bases). V was cut by 0 bases and J by 4 bases, with 12 bases left in between. This CDR3 has 14 residues. Germline V gives CDR1 SQVTM, CDR2 ANQGSEA. The CDR3 nucleotides read TGCAGCGTTGAAGATTTGCAGGGGAGCACTGAAGCTTTCTTT. Protein: CSVEDLQGSTEAFF.

This sequence joins TRBV7-3 and TRBJ2-3; D is unclear. V gave up 2 bases and J gave up 0 bases, with 6 bases separating them. Germline V gene data show CDR1 as SGHTA and CDR2 as FQGTGA. The CDR3 contains 14 residues. CDR3 protein: CASSLDGSTDTQYF. The CDR3 nucleotides are TGTGCCAGCAGCTTAGACGGAAGCACAGATACGCAGTATTTT.